This T cell receptor beta chain was profiled in a study of cytomegalovirus exposure and HLA in healthy donors. This CDR3 spans 14 amino acids. Deletions cut 7 bases from V and 5 bases from J, with 14 bases between. Germline V gene data show CDR1 as MNHEY and CDR2 as SMNVEV (reference sequence). In the PCR, 60 Vbeta and 13 Jbeta primers were used. Repertoires were generated with immunoSEQ multiplex PCR, while TCRdb's copy carries only in-frame clones and drops some. Altogether 110,000 to 150,000 clones are present, around 80% being singletons, with the ten largest covering approximately 4.2%. The sequenced sample was PBMCs. The chain carries TRBV27 and TRBJ1-4; no clear D gene. The TCR comes from a woman in her forties in good health and CMV-seropositive. As DNA, the CDR3 is TGTGCCAGCACTCGCGGAGGAGGGAATGAAAAACTGTTTTTT. As protein: CASTRGGGNEKLFF.